This TCR beta chain was sequenced for a study of T cells after yellow fever vaccination. V was trimmed by 5 bases and J by 3 bases, leaving 17 bases between them. There are 16 residues in the CDR3. Germline CDR1 reads MDHEN; CDR2 reads SYDVKM. Each CDR3 protein gets one entry after TCRdb re-called the 5' RACE reads with MiXCR. The sample shows hundreds of thousands of distinct CDR3 sequences, 9% to 15% of them seen only once. J is TRBJ2-4 and V is TRBV28; tentative D call: TRBD2 (5 bases). The source is a man aged 30 to 39 who received the YFV17D yellow fever vaccine. Sequencing used PBMCs, obtained on the day of the yellow fever booster vaccination. CDR3 loop: CASSVLLKSGKNIQYF. In DNA form, the CDR3 reads TGTGCCAGCAGTGTCCTTCTCAAGAGCGGCAAAAACATTCAGTACTTC.